The TCR beta chain described here comes from a study of breast tumors, draining lymph nodes, adjacent tissues (dated by TCRdb to 2016 to 2017). A note on the overall study: In breast cancer patients, the study compared the TCR beta repertoires of tumor, adjacent nontumor tissue and axillary lymph nodes. In human breast cancer, the study set out to assess how tumor, surrounding tissue and draining lymph node repertoires relate to one another and whether T cells might be exchanged between them.

Lymph node samples came from the axillary draining lymph nodes of breast cancer patients. The investigation overall reported the following: Rather than being directly demonstrated, the conclusion that tumor T cells originate in lymph nodes was presented as consistent with a hypothesis. The data were judged consistent with most tumor T cells deriving from the lymph node and then expanding within tumor tissue. Tumor T-cell repertoires showed less diversity than lymph node repertoires and more diversity than nontumor tissue repertoires, and tumor T-cell repertoires showed preferential V and J gene usage. The similarity between tumor and nontumor tissue repertoires was significantly greater in luminal-like breast cancer than in basal-like breast cancer.

For this chain, trimming is 7 bases at the V end and 10 bases at the J end, and the number of junction bases without a gene match is 7. Reading from cysteine to phenylalanine, the CDR3 counts 14 amino acids. The DNA shown is the 42-base CDR3, in frame from base 1. Reading the germline V gene gives CDR1 SNHLY and CDR2 FYNNEI. This clonotype was seen a few times. The clone's antigen remains unknown. Within one base of it there is no much larger clone, and no base qualities were kept. The sequencer listed for this sample is Illumina HiSeq 2000. Multiplex PCR amplification was used to generate the TCR beta chain libraries. The amplified TCR beta chain products were analyzed by high-throughput sequencing. TCRdb reanalyzed the raw reads on its own, using fastp at Q25 for trimming and MiXCR for clone calling, and kept in-frame beta chains. Merged by CDR3 protein, the rows form single entries marked with the most common genes and DNA. The sample table contains approximately 140,000 distinct CDR3 sequences; only one count was recorded for 30% to 35% of them. The top ten constitute under 2.5% of the sample.

Input material: axillary lymph node tissue. The sequence came from a female donor with breast cancer. Some clones in this sample may be carry-over from other donors' samples. The chain is assembled from TRBV2 and TRBJ1-6, with 10 junctional bases fitting TRBD1. The nucleotide sequence is TGTGCCAGCACAAGGACAGGGGGAGGGTCACCCCTCCACTTT. Translated, it reads CASTRTGGGSPLHF.